Given below is one TCR beta chain in context. This clone has a single count. There is no known antigen for this receptor. Nothing much larger sits one base from this clone, and base qualities are not available. Using the deep immunoSEQ assay, TCR CDR3 regions were amplified from genomic DNA by multiplex PCR. Genomic DNA extracted from each cell subset was distributed evenly over all wells of several immunoSEQ 96-well plates, and each plate served as one replicate. Each replicate PCR for unsorted PBMC received roughly 290 ng genomic DNA, equal to tens of thousands of T cell genomes. Ten immunoSEQ deep assay plates were used to sequence the unsorted PBMC genomic DNA. Purified libraries were quantified with a Qubit 3.0 fluorometer, sized on a Bioanalyzer 2100, and re-quantified with the KAPA Library Quantification kit. Every immunoSEQ 96-well plate was sequenced on a dedicated single-read 150-cycle Illumina NextSeq 550 flow cell. In the original analysis: The immunoSEQ output contained only junctional sequences without quality scores, so filtering could not match that applied to full-length reads. Sequences were annotated with PyIR, a Python wrapper for IgBLAST v1.9, using IMGT germline references to assign V/J genes and CDR3. Reads with weak V/J assignments (E-value above 1e-6), missing CDR3, stop codons, out-of-frame junctions, or ambiguous translated residues were removed. A V3J clonotype was defined by an identical inferred V gene, J gene, and CDR3 amino acid sequence. To compute the percentage overlap between repertoires, the number of shared unique clonotypes was divided by the size of the smaller repertoire. Three approaches were used to assess repertoire richness: RTK rarefaction, the Chao1 estimator, and Recon v2.1 estimates of unobserved clonotypes. The immuneACCESS repertoire file appears here via TCRdb, limited to in-frame rearrangements. These files lack a portion of the clones; in checked studies, under half of the deficit traces to unresolved V genes, and the cause of the others is not known. V, J and clone size derive from that table, while D and trimming were established from the DNA sequence. The sample table lists around 440,000 clones, approximately 80% of them with a count of one. In total, the top ten clones hold 9.5% to 15% of the sample.

The entry originates in a study of shared clonotypes between healthy human individuals (dated by TCRdb to about 2020). Background for the entire study: Two women and three men aged 18 to 49 years were included in the cohort. To estimate repertoire size and how much clonotypes are shared between individuals, the study performed deep sequencing of blood TCR repertoires from 4 to 6 healthy adults. Different laboratories and diverse techniques were used to prepare libraries and sequence TCR repertoires, to increase sequencing depth and limit assay-specific biases. Each donor's leukapheresis produced roughly between roughly 0.9 and 8.9 billion PBMCs.

The donors were healthy, HIV-negative adults who had no recently reported acute infections or vaccinations. Only Caucasian adults living in Nashville, Tennessee, USA were represented among the donors. For unsorted samples, tens of millions of PBMCs were counted, and genomic DNA was extracted using the QIAamp DNA Blood Mini kit. After blood collection by leukapheresis, PBMCs were isolated using Ficoll-Histopaque density gradient centrifugation and then cryopreserved in the vapor phase of liquid nitrogen. The CDR3 runs 13 residues from the cysteine to the phenylalanine. The DNA shown is the 39-base CDR3, in frame from base 1. V is pruned by 4 bases and J by 3 bases, leaving 3 bases of the junction without a gene match. CDR1 and CDR2 are read off the germline V gene (reference sequence) as MNHNY and SVGAGI. What the study reported, not specific to this receptor: Only blood was sampled, and tissue TCR repertoires likely differ from those in blood. Pairwise subsampling indicated that sequencing depth was expected to affect the degree of clonotype sharing among donors. The genetic and exposure-history diversity represented was limited by the small number of donors.

The sequenced sample was PBMCs. The sequence was obtained from a middle-aged woman in good health. Some clones in this sample may be carry-over from other donors' samples. The chain couples TRBV6-6 to TRBJ2-7; TRBD1 aligns with 7 central bases. CDR3 loop: CASSSGGYYEQYF. The sequence in DNA is TGTGCCAGCAGTTCAGGGGGATACTACGAGCAGTACTTC.